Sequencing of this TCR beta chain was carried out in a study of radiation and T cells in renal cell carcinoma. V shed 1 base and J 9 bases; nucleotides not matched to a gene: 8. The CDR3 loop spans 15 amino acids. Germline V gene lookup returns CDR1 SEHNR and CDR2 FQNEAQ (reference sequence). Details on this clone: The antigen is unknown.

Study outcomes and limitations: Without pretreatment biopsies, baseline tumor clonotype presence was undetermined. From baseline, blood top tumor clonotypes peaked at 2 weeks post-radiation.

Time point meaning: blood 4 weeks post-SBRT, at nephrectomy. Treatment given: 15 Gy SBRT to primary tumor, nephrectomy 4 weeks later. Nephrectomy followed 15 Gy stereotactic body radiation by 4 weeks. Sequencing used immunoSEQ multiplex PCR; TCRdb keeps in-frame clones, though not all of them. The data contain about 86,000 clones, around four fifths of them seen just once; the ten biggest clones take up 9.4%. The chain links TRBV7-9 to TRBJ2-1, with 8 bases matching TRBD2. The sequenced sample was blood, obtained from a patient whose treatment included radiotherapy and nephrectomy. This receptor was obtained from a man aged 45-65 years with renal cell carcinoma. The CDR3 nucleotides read TGTGCCAGCAGCTTAGAGGGACTAGGTCCGGTTGAGCAGTTCTTC. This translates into CASSLEGLGPVEQFF.